This T cell receptor beta chain was identified in a study of response to subunit inactivated influenza vaccine. Study-level findings and limits: The authors put forward the suggestion that each seasonal influenza vaccination may bring in only a limited number of new T cells.

This clonotype was counted ten times or more. Its antigen remains unidentified. One entry per CDR3 protein, called by TCRdb with MiXCR from the RT-PCR reads. The table lists about half a million distinct CDR3 sequences, roughly 9.8% of them singletons, with less than 15% in the top ten. The length of the CDR3 is 15 residues. The J segment lost 9 bases and the V segment lost 1 base, leaving 7 bases of the junction unmatched. The chain uses TRBV12-3 or TRBV12-4 and TRBJ2-1; 9 bases map to TRBD1. The TCR sequence derives from a man between 45 and 60 years old who received an inactivated influenza vaccine. This specimen consisted of PBMCs from blood, obtained roughly 48 days after vaccination. Written as DNA, the CDR3 is TGTGCCAGCAGTTTAGGGGACAGGGCCAGGGCTGAGCAGTTCTTC. This sequence encodes CASSLGDRARAEQFF.